The 28 T cell receptor beta chains below all came from one sample that was sequenced in a study of Ad26.COV2.S vaccination and SARS-CoV-2 variants. This sample's treatment: 15 to 20 received Ad26.COV2.S at low or high dose, single or two shots; 5 received placebo; per-sample allocation not given. Sample collection was performed on day 63 after the first vaccine or placebo injection. Measured with immunoSEQ multiplex PCR; TCRdb has only the in-frame clones, and not every one. Found here are around 500,000 clones, 80% to 90% of them singletons; the top ten hold under 2%. The sequencing used peripheral blood, collected in a trial of Ad26.COV2.S vaccine versus placebo. The receptors were gathered from a person aged 18-60 years who received the Ad26.COV2.S COVID-19 vaccine or a placebo.

V is TRBV7-2 and J is TRBJ2-2; D ambiguous. There are 12 residues in the CDR3. Trimming removed 2 bases from V and 8 bases from J, with 6 bases in between. The germline CDR1 and CDR2 sequences are SGHTA and FQGNSA. The CDR3 loop reads CASSLYAGELFF. The CDR3 coding sequence is TGTGCCAGCAGCTTATACGCTGGGGAGCTGTTTTTT.

V and J are TRBV12-3 or TRBV12-4 and TRBJ1-1, with 7 bases matching TRBD1. The CDR3 loop spans 12 amino acids. The chain's CDR3 is CATARGGAEAFF. CDR3 in DNA: TGTGCTACAGCGAGAGGGGGCGCTGAAGCTTTCTTT.

The rearrangement joins TRBV7-8 to TRBJ1-2, with TRBD1 matching 8 bases. The V gene end was trimmed by 3 bases and the J gene end by 4 bases; junction bases not matched to a gene: 7. This CDR3 has 15 amino acids. Germline CDR1 is SGHVS and CDR2 is FQNEAQ. CDR3 protein: CASSLPQQGGYGYTF. DNA of the CDR3: TGTGCCAGCAGCTTGCCACAACAGGGGGGCTATGGCTACACCTTC.

The chain recombines TRBV6-6 with TRBJ2-1, with 8 bases identical to TRBD1. This CDR3 has 12 residues. The J segment lost 10 bases and the V segment lost 5 bases, leaving 4 bases of the junction unmatched. The germline CDR1 and CDR2 sequences are MNHNY and SVGAGI (reference sequence). CDR3 sequence: CASSRQGREQFF. CDR3 sequence (DNA): TGTGCCAGCAGTAGACAGGGGCGGGAGCAGTTCTTC.

This chain links TRBV7-3 with TRBJ1-1, with D perhaps matching TRBD1 (5 bases). Trimming pared 6 bases from V and 10 bases from J, leaving 24 bases between. The germline V gene encodes CDR1 SGHTA and CDR2 FQGTGA. This CDR3 is built from 15 residues. DNA for the CDR3: TGTGCCAGCAGTAGCATGATTGGCAGGGCTTCTATAGCTTTCTTT. Its protein is CASSSMIGRASIAFF. Drawing the rest from reference TRBV7-3 and TRBJ1-1, the complete variable domain is GAGVSQTPSNKVTEKGKYVELRCDPISGHTALYWYRQSLGQGPEFLIYFQGTGAADDSGLPNDRFFAVRPEGSVSTLKIQRTERGDSAVYLCASSSMIGRASIAFFGQGTRLTVV.

The gene calls are TRBV30 and TRBJ2-2; D is ambiguous. Trimming pared 3 bases from V and 7 bases from J, leaving 12 bases between. The CDR3 contains 13 residues. The germline gives CDR1 GTSNPN, CDR2 SVGIG (reference sequence). The CDR3 is CAWRTQMVGELFF. CDR3 coding DNA: TGTGCCTGGAGGACCCAGATGGTCGGGGAGCTGTTTTTT.

This chain uses TRBV3-1 (or the pseudogene TRBV3-2) with TRBJ2-7, with a weak D call TRBD1 (5 bases). Germline CDR1 is LGHDT and CDR2 is YNNKEL (reference sequence). CDR3 length equals 14 residues. V was cut by 1 base and J by 1 base, with 8 bases left in between. The CDR3 reads CASSQGRASYEQYF. The CDR3 DNA reads as TGTGCCAGCAGCCAAGGCAGGGCGTCCTACGAGCAGTACTTC.

The chain couples TRBV24-1 to TRBJ2-1; unclear D gene. The germline V gene has CDR1 KGHDR and CDR2 SFDVKD. V lost 1 base to trimming and J lost 8 bases, with 11 bases between them. The CDR3 spans 14 residues. The CDR3 bases are TGTGCCACCAGTGATTTTAAATCGGTTTATGAGCAGTTCTTC. This sequence encodes CATSDFKSVYEQFF.

The gene calls are TRBV6-5 and TRBJ1-2; D perhaps matches TRBD1 (5 bases). V was shortened by 5 bases and J by 4 bases, with 17 bases between the two germline ends. Per the germline V gene, CDR1 is MNHEY and CDR2 is SVGAGI. This CDR3 spans 15 amino acids. The CDR3 loop is CASSPKPGRGYGYTF. As DNA, the CDR3 is TGTGCCAGCAGTCCTAAGCCAGGGCGAGGCTATGGCTACACCTTC.

CDR3 coding DNA: TGTGCCAGCAGTGGCCGTGCGGGCTCTGGAAACACCATATATTTT. This gives the protein CASSGRAGSGNTIYF. This chain links TRBV25-1 with TRBJ1-3; D is ambiguous. Trimming took 4 bases from V and 0 from J, leaving 10 bases between them. This CDR3 is built from 15 residues. The germline gives CDR1 MGHDK, CDR2 SYGVNS. The full variable domain, in which reference TRBV25-1 and TRBJ1-3 provide the parts outside the CDR3, is EADIYQTPRYLVIGTGKKITLECSQTMGHDKMYWYQQDPGMELHLIHYSYGVNSTEKGDLSSESTVSRIRTEHFPLTLESARPSHTSQYLCASSGRAGSGNTIYFGEGSWLTVV.

A single count supports this clone. V is TRBV2 and J is TRBJ2-7; 10 nucleotides agree with TRBD1. The CDR3 spans 14 residues. Germline lookup yields CDR1 SNHLY and CDR2 FYNNEI. J gave up 3 bases and V 5 bases, and 4 bases lay outside the gene matches. In DNA form, the CDR3 reads TGTGCCAGCAGTCTCGACAGGGGGCTCTACGAGCAGTACTTC. It yields the protein CASSLDRGLYEQYF. Drawing the rest from reference TRBV2 and TRBJ2-7, the complete variable domain is EPEVTQTPSHQVTQMGQEVILRCVPISNHLYFYWYRQILGQKVEFLVSFYNNEISEKSEIFDDQFSVERPDGSNFTLKIRSTKLEDSAMYFCASSLDRGLYEQYFGPGTRLTVT.

In DNA, the CDR3 is TGTGCCAGCAGCTCTAGGGGTAAGGGACTAGCGGGAGGCCCCAATGAGCAGTTCTTC. It translates to CASSSRGKGLAGGPNEQFF. The rearrangement joins TRBV7-2 to TRBJ2-1; 15 positions match TRBD2. This CDR3 spans 19 amino acids. Per the germline V gene, CDR1 is SGHTA and CDR2 is FQGNSA. Trimming at V came to 4 bases and at J to 6 bases, leaving 13 bases not matched to a gene. Using reference TRBV7-2 and TRBJ2-1 for the parts outside the CDR3, the full variable domain is GAGVSQSPSNKVTEKGKDVELRCDPISGHTALYWYRQSLGQGLEFLIYFQGNSAPDKSGLPSDRFSAERTGGSVSTLTIQRTQQEDSAVYLCASSSRGKGLAGGPNEQFFGPGTRLTVL.

The rearrangement uses TRBV15 and TRBJ2-7; D unclear. Germline V gene data show CDR1 as LNHNV and CDR2 as YYDKDF (reference sequence). The CDR3 length is 18 residues. V gave up 0 bases and J gave up 3 bases, with 21 bases separating them. This CDR3 reads CATSRDIQAGDLIYEQYF. The DNA for the CDR3 is TGTGCCACCAGCAGAGATATCCAGGCAGGAGACCTGATCTACGAGCAGTACTTC.

The genes are TRBV19 and TRBJ1-2, with D unclear. Germline loops: CDR1 LNHDA, CDR2 SQIVND (reference sequence). V lost 3 bases and J 2 bases, leaving 7 bases between the germline ends. This CDR3 spans 13 amino acids. The DNA for the CDR3 is TGTGCCAGTAGTATTACCGAGAACTATGGCTACACCTTC. It is translated as CASSITENYGYTF. Full variable domain (remainder filled in from reference TRBV19 and TRBJ1-2): DGGITQSPKYLFRKEGQNVTLSCEQNLNHDAMYWYRQDPGQGLRLIYYSQIVNDFQKGDIAEGYSVSREKKESFPLTVTSAQKNPTAFYLCASSITENYGYTFGSGTRLTVV.

This chain joins TRBV30 and TRBJ1-1; D gene unclear. Trimming shortened V by 1 base and J by 0 bases, and 12 bases separated the two germline ends. Germline CDR1 is GTSNPN and CDR2 is SVGIG (reference sequence). The CDR3 runs 15 residues. The CDR3 loop reads CAWSGGNSVNTEAFF. CDR3 DNA: TGTGCCTGGAGTGGGGGAAACTCGGTGAACACTGAAGCTTTCTTT.

CDR3: CASSLTPDGVQPQHF. CDR3 DNA sequence: TGCGCCAGCAGCTTAACCCCCGATGGGGTTCAGCCCCAGCATTTT. This sequence joins TRBV5-1 and TRBJ1-5; D not resolved. Between the trimmed V and J ends, which lost 2 bases and 6 bases, there was a span of 15 bases. Germline V gives CDR1 SGHRS, CDR2 YFSETQ. The CDR3 extends over 15 amino acids.

The genes are TRBV6-5 and TRBJ1-2; D may be TRBD1 (5 bases). V was cut by 0 bases and J by 4 bases, with 12 bases left in between. The length of the CDR3 is 15 residues. The germline V gene encodes CDR1 MNHEY and CDR2 SVGAGI. CDR3 sequence (DNA): TGTGCCAGCAGTTACTCGGGGGACGCCGGCTATGGCTACACCTTC. It encodes CASSYSGDAGYGYTF.

This chain uses TRBV28 with TRBJ2-7; D is possibly TRBD1 (6 bases). CDR1 is MDHEN, CDR2 SYDVKM, per germline. The CDR3 covers 14 residues. Deletions cut 6 bases from V and 3 bases from J, with 15 bases between. In nucleotides, the CDR3 is TGTGCCAGCAGAAGTTTCGGGACAAACTACGAGCAGTACTTC. As protein: CASRSFGTNYEQYF.

The chain uses TRBV28 and TRBJ1-1; tentative D call: TRBD1 (5 bases). This CDR3 spans 12 amino acids. Trimming removed 6 bases at V and 4 bases at J, with 9 bases between. Germline CDR1 MDHEN, CDR2 SYDVKM. CDR3 coding DNA: TGTGCCAGCAGCCCGGGGACCACTGAAGCTTTCTTT. Translating it yields CASSPGTTEAFF. The full variable domain, in which reference TRBV28 and TRBJ1-1 provide the parts outside the CDR3, is DVKVTQSSRYLVKRTGEKVFLECVQDMDHENMFWYRQDPGLGLRLIYFSYDVKMKEKGDIPEGYSVSREKKERFSLILESASTNQTSMYLCASSPGTTEAFFGQGTRLTVV.

This chain links TRBV2 with TRBJ2-7; D not resolved. The germline V gene encodes CDR1 SNHLY and CDR2 FYNNEI. The CDR3 contains 13 residues. The V and J ends lost 7 bases and 2 bases respectively, with 12 bases between them. CDR3 sequence reads: CASNTGGPYEQYF. The CDR3 DNA reads as TGTGCCAGCAACACGGGCGGCCCCTACGAGCAGTACTTC.

The chain recombines TRBV9 with TRBJ2-7; 7 bases map to TRBD2. Germline-derived CDR1 and CDR2 are SGDLS and YYNGEE. The J segment lost 5 bases and the V segment lost 4 bases, leaving 12 bases of the junction unmatched. There are 15 residues in the CDR3. Here the CDR3 DNA reads TGTGCCAGCAGCACCCGACTAGCTGGAGTGGACGAGCAGTACTTC. This sequence encodes CASSTRLAGVDEQYF.

J is TRBJ1-2 and V is TRBV2; D gene unclear. The length of the CDR3 is 13 residues. Germline-derived CDR1 and CDR2 are SNHLY and FYNNEI. Deletions cut 8 bases from V and 2 bases from J, with 12 bases between. Written as DNA, the CDR3 is TGTGCCAGCGGGTCCAGTGCAAACTATGGCTACACCTTC. Translated, it gives CASGSSANYGYTF.

The rearrangement joins TRBV3-1 (or the pseudogene TRBV3-2) to TRBJ1-6; D uncertain. This CDR3 region has 15 residues. V gave up 4 bases and J gave up 7 bases, with 14 bases separating them. In germline, CDR1 is LGHDT, CDR2 YNNKEL (reference sequence). In nucleotides, the CDR3 is TGTGCCAGCAGCCGAAAACTGGGGAGGAATTCACCCCTCCACTTT. It is translated as CASSRKLGRNSPLHF.

This chain links TRBV28 with TRBJ1-4; D not certain. Trimming removed 9 bases at V and 7 bases at J, with 21 bases between. This CDR3 contains 15 residues. CDR1 MDHEN and CDR2 SYDVKM come from the germline V gene. The CDR3 DNA follows: TGTGCCAGTTCGCAAAGAGCCCCTATGGGTGAAAAACTGTTTTTT. Protein: CASSQRAPMGEKLFF.

This clone turned up a few times. The CDR3 is CASSSPPGRILGPQHF. The CDR3 nucleotides read TGTGCCAGTAGTAGTCCGCCGGGACGGATCCTAGGGCCCCAGCATTTT. The chain carries TRBV19 and TRBJ1-5, with a possible D match to TRBD1 (5 bases). Germline CDR1 reads LNHDA; CDR2 reads SQIVND (reference sequence). The V gene lost 4 bases and the J gene lost 9 bases, with 22 bases spanning the gap. This CDR3 contains 16 residues. The whole variable domain, filled in from reference TRBV19 and TRBJ1-5, reads DGGITQSPKYLFRKEGQNVTLSCEQNLNHDAMYWYRQDPGQGLRLIYYSQIVNDFQKGDIAEGYSVSREKKESFPLTVTSAQKNPTAFYLCASSSPPGRILGPQHFGDGTRLSIL.

The chain employs TRBV9 and TRBJ1-4; 8 nucleotides match TRBD1. There are 16 residues in the CDR3. J was trimmed by 5 bases and V by 0 bases; bases with no gene match: 6. The germline CDR1 and CDR2 sequences are SGDLS and YYNGEE. The CDR3 nucleotides are TGTGCCAGCAGCGTAGGTCCGGGACAGGAAAATGAAAAACTGTTTTTT. Its protein product is CASSVGPGQENEKLFF.

CDR3 nucleotides: TGTGCCAGCAGTTCCAGACAGGGATGGGGCTACGAGCAGTACTTC. This gives the protein CASSSRQGWGYEQYF. This sequence joins TRBV6-5 and TRBJ2-7; 7 nucleotides agree with TRBD1. Losses at the gene ends were 4 bases for V and 3 bases for J; bases not matched to a gene: 9. This CDR3 is built from 15 residues. CDR1 is MNHEY and CDR2 is SVGAGI in the germline V gene.

In DNA, the CDR3 is TGTGCCAGTACCCTAAGCGGACAGGGGGCTGGCGGGGATACGCAGTATTTT. Translation gives CASTLSGQGAGGDTQYF. This chain joins TRBV19 and TRBJ2-3; 11 bases line up with TRBD1. The ends lost 7 bases at V and 6 bases at J; junction bases unmatched: 15. The germline V gene encodes CDR1 LNHDA and CDR2 SQIVND (reference sequence). This CDR3 contains 17 residues.